The clone carrying this TCR beta chain came up many times. Its antigen is still unknown. Trimming removed 4 bases at V and 0 bases at J, with 19 bases between. CDR3 length: 19 residues. The germline CDR1 and CDR2 sequences are SGHTA and FQGNSA. The source of the sample is a study of T cell repertoires in cytomegalovirus infection. TCRdb re-derived calls from the reads in MiXCR, one entry per CDR3 protein. The sample consists of about 920,000 distinct CDR3 sequences, 30% to 40% of them appearing once. The study's findings and limits: Within the response measured ex vivo, HLA-C-restricted CMV-specific TCR beta clonotypes were dominant. Using cumulative public TCR beta family frequency, the authors identified those who carried CMV together with the relevant HLA.

The material sequenced was cultured CD8+ T cells from PBMCs, taken from culture after CMV antigen stimulation. This sequence originates from a human donor in good health (CMV status not recorded). Some clones in this sample may be carry-over from other donors' samples. The rearrangement uses TRBV7-2 and TRBJ2-6; unclear D gene. The CDR3 nucleotides are TGTGCCAGCAGCTCCCTAGGGTACAGCCCCCACTCTGGGGCCAACGTCCTGACTTTC. It codes for CASSSLGYSPHSGANVLTF.